The 20 T cell receptor beta chains presented below share a single source sample, sequenced in a study of blood T cell repertoires in COVID-19 (dated by TCRdb to 2019 to 2021). Library generation was performed with the immunoSEQ multiplex PCR assay. Here the immuneACCESS table is served through TCRdb, limited to in-frame sequences with V and J called. Missing clones are a known gap in these copies; in checked studies unresolved V genes cover under half, and the rest lacks a known reason. The sample contains roughly 100,000 clones, 70% to 75% of them found a single time. 0.75% to 1% of the sample is in the top ten clones. The sample consisted of peripheral blood. These receptors originate from a human donor with acute or convalescent COVID-19. The donor label of this sample is uncertain.

Concerning this clone: One end of the junction does not line up with germline, which may come from a read error. The chain links TRBV6-2 or TRBV6-3 to TRBJ2-1; 7 bases line up with TRBD1. This CDR3 spans 12 amino acids. The germline V gene encodes CDR1 MNHEY and CDR2 SVGEGT. For the CDR3, the DNA is TGTGCCAGCAGTTACCCTCCGGGACAGCCTCTCTTC. Translated: CASSYPPGQPLF.

CDR3 nucleotide sequence: TGTGCCAGCAGCCGTACAGGGGGCTCTGGGGCCAACGTCCTGACTTTC. Amino acids: CASSRTGGSGANVLTF. V and J are TRBV3-1 (or the pseudogene TRBV3-2) and TRBJ2-6; 8 bases fit TRBD1. This CDR3 spans 16 amino acids. The V segment lost 4 bases and the J segment 0 bases; nucleotides outside the gene matches: 2. Per the germline V gene, CDR1 is LGHDT and CDR2 is YNNKEL (reference sequence).

The sample holds one count of this clone. The chain recombines TRBV24-1 with TRBJ2-7; D is possibly TRBD1 (6 bases). V lost 1 base to trimming and J lost 7 bases, with 22 bases between them. CDR1 and CDR2 (germline): KGHDR, SFDVKD. CDR3 length equals 17 residues. CDR3 sequence: CATSDFLQGLIGWEQYV. The CDR3 DNA follows: TGTGCCACCAGTGATTTCTTACAGGGCCTAATAGGCTGGGAGCAGTACGTC.

This chain's CDR3 is CATSTRRTSGSSTDTQYF. Written as DNA, the CDR3 is TGTGCCACCAGCACGCGAAGGACTAGCGGCTCTAGCACAGATACGCAGTATTTT. The chain employs TRBV15 and TRBJ2-3, with 10 bases matching TRBD2. CDR3 length equals 18 residues. Germline V CDR1 and CDR2: LNHNV, YYDKDF (reference sequence). The V segment lost 4 bases and the J segment 0 bases; nucleotides outside the gene matches: 10.

The chain recombines TRBV29-1 with TRBJ1-2; 9 bases are shared with TRBD1. Looked up from germline, CDR1 is SQVTM and CDR2 is ANQGSEA. V lost 0 bases, J lost 6 bases, and 8 bases stayed unmatched. The CDR3 totals 15 residues. The CDR3 loop is CSVEDPNRGPNGYTF. In DNA form, the CDR3 reads TGCAGCGTTGAAGATCCGAACAGGGGGCCGAATGGCTACACCTTC.

The V and J genes are TRBV20-1 and TRBJ2-1, with D perhaps TRBD2 (7 bases). The germline V gene encodes CDR1 DFQATT and CDR2 SNEGSKA (reference sequence). There are 12 residues in the CDR3. Between the trimmed V and J ends, which lost 3 bases and 9 bases, there was a span of 12 bases. The CDR3 coding sequence is TGCAGTGCTAGTAGGGGGGGCGTTGAGCAGTTCTTC. This codes for CSASRGGVEQFF.

The V call is TRBV6-6, the J call TRBJ1-5; 9 bases match TRBD1. The CDR3 sequence is 15 residues long. Trimming at V came to 11 bases and at J to 6 bases, leaving 14 bases not matched to a gene. Germline V gene sequence: CDR1 MNHNY, CDR2 SVGAGI (reference sequence). CDR3 protein: CAGRGGQGESQPQHF. The CDR3 coding sequence is TGTGCCGGAAGGGGGGGACAGGGTGAGAGTCAGCCCCAGCATTTT.

The rearrangement uses TRBV4-1 and TRBJ1-6; TRBD1 aligns across 7 bases. Germline V CDR1 and CDR2: MGHRA, YSYEKL. The length of the CDR3 is 18 residues. V gave up 4 bases and J gave up 0 bases; unmatched junction bases: 9. Here the CDR3 reads CASSRQLQGSSYNSPLHF. CDR3 DNA sequence: TGCGCCAGCAGCCGACAACTACAGGGGAGCTCCTATAATTCACCCCTCCACTTT.

In DNA form, the CDR3 reads TGTGCCAGCAGCTCTCTACTAGCGGGGGCGACAGATACGCAGTATTTT. Its protein product is CASSSLLAGATDTQYF. This sequence joins TRBV5-6 and TRBJ2-3, with 11 bases lining up with TRBD2. V was clipped by 3 bases and J by 3 bases; unmatched bases: 6. The germline gives CDR1 SGHDT, CDR2 YYEEEE. The CDR3 has 16 residues.

V and J are TRBV13 and TRBJ1-2; D is unclear. The CDR3 spans 14 residues. Germline CDR1 PRHDT, CDR2 FYEKMQ (reference sequence). With 5 bases removed from V and 0 bases from J, the gap between germline ends came to 10 bases. CDR3 bases: TGTGCCAGCAGCCGACGGGGATCTAACTATGGCTACACCTTC. Amino acid sequence: CASSRRGSNYGYTF.

The chain employs TRBV2 and TRBJ1-2; D ambiguous. The CDR3 is 12 residues long. V was pared by 6 bases and J by 5 bases, with 10 bases between. Germline V gene data show CDR1 as SNHLY and CDR2 as FYNNEI. The CDR3 spells CASRERDYGYTF. The CDR3 coding sequence is TGTGCCAGCAGGGAGAGGGATTATGGCTACACCTTC.

In this sample, this clone turned up a few times. The rearrangement joins TRBV28 to TRBJ1-2; TRBD1 matches at 8 bases. CDR1 and CDR2 from the germline V gene are MDHEN and SYDVKM. The CDR3 spans 12 residues. The V gene end was trimmed by 8 bases and the J gene end by 5 bases; junction bases not matched to a gene: 4. The CDR3 here is CASWTGWYGYTF. As DNA, the CDR3 is TGTGCCAGCTGGACAGGGTGGTATGGCTACACCTTC.

In DNA form, the CDR3 reads TGTGCCAGTAGTGTTGACATCACGAGGGGGGAGACCCAGTACTTC. It encodes CASSVDITRGETQYF. V usage is TRBV19 and J usage is TRBJ2-5; TRBD1 might be the D (6 bases). In germline, CDR1 is LNHDA, CDR2 SQIVND (reference sequence). V gave up 5 bases and J gave up 5 bases, with 18 bases separating them. The CDR3 totals 15 residues.

V usage is TRBV6-6 and J usage is TRBJ1-5, with TRBD1 as a possible D gene (6 bases). CDR1 is MNHNY, CDR2 SVGAGI, per germline (reference sequence). The CDR3 spans 16 residues. The V end was cut by 0 bases, the J end by 0 bases, with 9 bases between. The CDR3 sequence is CASSYSYRDSNQPQHF. In DNA, the CDR3 is TGTGCCAGCAGTTACTCCTACAGGGATAGCAATCAGCCCCAGCATTTT.

In nucleotides, the CDR3 is TGTGCCAGTAGGAGAGGACAGGGGTACTATGGCTACACCTTC. This encodes CASRRGQGYYGYTF. V usage is TRBV19 and J usage is TRBJ1-2, with 9 bases that match TRBD1. Germline V gene data show CDR1 as LNHDA and CDR2 as SQIVND (reference sequence). The CDR3 extends over 14 amino acids. After removal of 6 bases from V and 3 bases from J, the junction contained 5 bases not matched to a gene.

This clone was recorded at least ten times. The chain carries TRBV4-2 and TRBJ2-5, with 10 bases lining up with TRBD2. CDR3 length: 16 residues. From germline, CDR1 is LGHNA and CDR2 YNFKEQ. V shed 4 bases, J shed 0 bases, and the junction held 5 bases outside the gene matches. The CDR3 region has the DNA TGTGCCAGCAGCCCCCGGACTAGCGGAGACCAAGAGACCCAGTACTTC. This translates into CASSPRTSGDQETQYF.

The gene calls are TRBV10-2 and TRBJ2-3; 9 nucleotides agree with TRBD2. The CDR3 is 14 residues long. The V gene end was trimmed by 9 bases and the J gene end by 5 bases; junction bases not matched to a gene: 9. CDR1 and CDR2 from the germline V gene are WSHSY and SAAADI. The chain's CDR3 is CASAERGVLDTQYF. CDR3 DNA sequence: TGCGCCAGTGCGGAGCGGGGGGTTTTAGATACGCAGTATTTT.

The chain combines TRBV9 with TRBJ2-3, with 10 bases that match TRBD2. This CDR3 spans 16 amino acids. Germline loops: CDR1 SGDLS, CDR2 YYNGEE. V was pared by 0 bases and J by 6 bases, with 7 bases of the junction left unmatched. CDR3 coding DNA: TGTGCCAGCAGCGTAGACTTAGCGGGGGGCGGGGATACGCAGTATTTT. It translates to CASSVDLAGGGDTQYF. The full variable domain, rest sourced from reference TRBV9 and TRBJ2-3, is DSGVTQTPKHLITATGQRVTLRCSPRSGDLSVYWYQQSLDQGLQFLIQYYNGEERAKGNILERFSAQQFPDLHSELNLSSLELGDSALYFCASSVDLAGGGDTQYFGPGTRLTVL.

The chain uses TRBV5-1 and TRBJ2-3; TRBD2 matches 8 bases. Germline V gene sequence: CDR1 SGHRS, CDR2 YFSETQ. CDR3 length equals 13 residues. Trimming cost V 7 bases and J 4 bases; bases outside gene matches: 5. The CDR3 coding sequence is TGCGCCAGCTGGACGGGGGGGCCAGATACGCAGTATTTT. As protein: CASWTGGPDTQYF.

This chain links TRBV7-9 with TRBJ1-5; D is unclear. The germline V and J ends were trimmed by 1 base and 2 bases, with 12 bases remaining between them. Germline loops: CDR1 SEHNR, CDR2 FQNEAQ (reference sequence). The CDR3 contains 16 residues. The CDR3: CASSLDLGTGNQPQHF. As DNA, the CDR3 is TGTGCCAGCAGCTTAGATCTGGGCACAGGCAATCAGCCCCAGCATTTT.